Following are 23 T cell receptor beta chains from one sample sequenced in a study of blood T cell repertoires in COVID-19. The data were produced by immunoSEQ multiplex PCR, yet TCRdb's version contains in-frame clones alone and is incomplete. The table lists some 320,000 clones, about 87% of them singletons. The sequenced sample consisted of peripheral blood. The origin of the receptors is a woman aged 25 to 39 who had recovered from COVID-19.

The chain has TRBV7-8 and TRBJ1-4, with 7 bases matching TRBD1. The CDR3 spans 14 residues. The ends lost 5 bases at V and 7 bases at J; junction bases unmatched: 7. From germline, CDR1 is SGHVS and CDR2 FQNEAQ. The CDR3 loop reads CASSLQGRSEKLFF. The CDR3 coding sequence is TGTGCCAGCAGCCTACAGGGGAGGAGTGAAAAACTGTTTTTT.

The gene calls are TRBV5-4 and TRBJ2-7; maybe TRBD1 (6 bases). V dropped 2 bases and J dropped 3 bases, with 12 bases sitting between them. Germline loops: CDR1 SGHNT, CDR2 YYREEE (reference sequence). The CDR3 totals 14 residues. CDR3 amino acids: CASSFGTSFYEQYF. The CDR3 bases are TGTGCCAGCAGCTTCGGGACATCTTTCTACGAGCAGTACTTC.

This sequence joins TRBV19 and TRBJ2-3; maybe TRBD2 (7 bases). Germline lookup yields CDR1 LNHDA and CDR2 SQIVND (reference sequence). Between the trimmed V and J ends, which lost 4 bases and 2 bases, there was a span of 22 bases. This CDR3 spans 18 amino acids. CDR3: CASSKIQYRGANTDTQYF. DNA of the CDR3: TGTGCCAGTAGTAAGATCCAATACCGGGGGGCAAACACAGATACGCAGTATTTT. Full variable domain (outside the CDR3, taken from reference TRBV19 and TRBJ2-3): DGGITQSPKYLFRKEGQNVTLSCEQNLNHDAMYWYRQDPGQGLRLIYYSQIVNDFQKGDIAEGYSVSREKKESFPLTVTSAQKNPTAFYLCASSKIQYRGANTDTQYFGPGTRLTVL.

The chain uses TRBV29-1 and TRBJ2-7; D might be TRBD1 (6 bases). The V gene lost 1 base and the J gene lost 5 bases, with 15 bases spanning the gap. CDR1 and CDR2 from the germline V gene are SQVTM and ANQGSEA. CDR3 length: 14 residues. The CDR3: CSVEGGRGVDEQYF. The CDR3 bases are TGCAGCGTTGAAGGGGGCAGGGGCGTGGACGAGCAGTACTTC.

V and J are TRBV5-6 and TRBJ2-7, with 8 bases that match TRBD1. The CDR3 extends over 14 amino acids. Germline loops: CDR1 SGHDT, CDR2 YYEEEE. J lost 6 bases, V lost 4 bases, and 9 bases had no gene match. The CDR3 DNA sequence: TGTGCCAGCAGCGGACGGACAGGGACCGGCGAGCAGTACTTC. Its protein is CASSGRTGTGEQYF. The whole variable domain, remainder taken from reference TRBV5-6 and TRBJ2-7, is DAGVTQSPTHLIKTRGQQVTLRCSPKSGHDTVSWYQQALGQGPQFIFQYYEEEERQRGNFPDRFSGHQFPNYSSELNVNALLLGDSALYLCASSGRTGTGEQYFGPGTRLTVT.

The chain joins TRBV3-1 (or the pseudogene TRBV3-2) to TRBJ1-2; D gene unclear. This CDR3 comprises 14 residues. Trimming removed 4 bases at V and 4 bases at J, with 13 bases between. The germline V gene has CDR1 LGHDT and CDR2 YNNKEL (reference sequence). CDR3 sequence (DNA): TGTGCCAGCAGCCCGGGAGAACCTTTCTATGGCTACACCTTC. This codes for CASSPGEPFYGYTF.

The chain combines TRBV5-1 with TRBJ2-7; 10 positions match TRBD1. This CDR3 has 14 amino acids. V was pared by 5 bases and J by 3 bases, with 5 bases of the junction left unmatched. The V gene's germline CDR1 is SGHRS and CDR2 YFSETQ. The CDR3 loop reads CASRTTGGLYEQYF. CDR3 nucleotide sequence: TGCGCCAGCAGGACGACAGGGGGCCTCTACGAGCAGTACTTC.

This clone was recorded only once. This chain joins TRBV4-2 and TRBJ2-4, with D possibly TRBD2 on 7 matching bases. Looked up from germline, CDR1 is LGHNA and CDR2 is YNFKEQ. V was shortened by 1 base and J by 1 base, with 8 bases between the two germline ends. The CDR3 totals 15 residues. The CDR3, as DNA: TGTGCCAGCAGCCAAGGCGGGGGCGCCAAAAACATTCAGTACTTC. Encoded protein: CASSQGGGAKNIQYF.

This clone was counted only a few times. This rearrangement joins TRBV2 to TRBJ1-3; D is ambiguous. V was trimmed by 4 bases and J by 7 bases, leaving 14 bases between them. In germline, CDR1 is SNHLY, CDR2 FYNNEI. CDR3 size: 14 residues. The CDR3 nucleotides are TGTGCCAGCAGTGGAGCGGGTGCGGGGAACACCATATATTTT. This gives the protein CASSGAGAGNTIYF.

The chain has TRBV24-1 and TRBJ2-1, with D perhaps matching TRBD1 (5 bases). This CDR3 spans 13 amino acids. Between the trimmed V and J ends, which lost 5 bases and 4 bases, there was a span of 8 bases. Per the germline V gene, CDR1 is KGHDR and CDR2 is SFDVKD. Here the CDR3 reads CATSAGKYNEQFF. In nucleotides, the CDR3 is TGTGCCACCAGTGCAGGGAAGTACAATGAGCAGTTCTTC.

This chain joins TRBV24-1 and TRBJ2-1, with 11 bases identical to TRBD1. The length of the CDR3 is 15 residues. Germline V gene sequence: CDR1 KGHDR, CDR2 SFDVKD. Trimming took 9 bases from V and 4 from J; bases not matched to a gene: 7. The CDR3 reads CATGGGQGAYNEQFF. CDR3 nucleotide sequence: TGTGCCACCGGAGGCGGACAGGGGGCTTACAATGAGCAGTTCTTC.

CDR3 in amino acids: CSVVPGQVYNEQFF. CDR3 sequence (DNA): TGCAGCGTCGTTCCGGGACAGGTGTACAATGAGCAGTTCTTC. This rearrangement joins TRBV29-1 to TRBJ2-1, with 8 bases aligning to TRBD1. The CDR3 totals 14 residues. CDR1 and CDR2 from the germline V gene are SQVTM and ANQGSEA. Trimming removed 6 bases from V and 4 bases from J; junction bases left unmatched: 8.

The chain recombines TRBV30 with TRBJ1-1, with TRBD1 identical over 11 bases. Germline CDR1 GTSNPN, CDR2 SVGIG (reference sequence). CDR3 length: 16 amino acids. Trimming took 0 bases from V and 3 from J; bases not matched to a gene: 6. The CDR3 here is CAWSVRTGGRDTEAFF. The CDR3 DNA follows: TGTGCCTGGAGTGTGCGGACAGGGGGCCGGGACACTGAAGCTTTCTTT.

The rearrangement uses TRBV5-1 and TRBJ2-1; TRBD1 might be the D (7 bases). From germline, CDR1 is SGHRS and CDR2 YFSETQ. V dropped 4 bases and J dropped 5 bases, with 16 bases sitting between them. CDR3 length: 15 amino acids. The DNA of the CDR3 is TGCGCCAGCAGCCGCCAGGGGGGAAGAGACAATGAGCAGTTCTTC. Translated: CASSRQGGRDNEQFF.

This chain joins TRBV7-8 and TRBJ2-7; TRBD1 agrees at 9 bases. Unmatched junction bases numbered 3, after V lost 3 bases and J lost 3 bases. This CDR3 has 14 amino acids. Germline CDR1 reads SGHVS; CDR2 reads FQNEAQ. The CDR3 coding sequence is TGTGCCAGCAGCTTCTCGGGACAGGGCTACGAGCAGTACTTC. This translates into CASSFSGQGYEQYF.

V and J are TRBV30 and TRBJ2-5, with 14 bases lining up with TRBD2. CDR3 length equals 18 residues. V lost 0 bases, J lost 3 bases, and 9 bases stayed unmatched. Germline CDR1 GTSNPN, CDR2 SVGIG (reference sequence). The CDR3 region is CAWSVLGLAGGSKETQYF. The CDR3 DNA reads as TGTGCCTGGAGTGTACTCGGACTAGCGGGGGGCTCCAAAGAGACCCAGTACTTC. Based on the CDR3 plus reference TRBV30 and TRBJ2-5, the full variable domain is SQTIHQWPATLVQPVGSPLSLECTVEGTSNPNLYWYRQAAGRGLQLLFYSVGIGQISSEVPQNLSASRPQDRQFILSSKKLLLSDSGFYLCAWSVLGLAGGSKETQYFGPGTRLLVL.

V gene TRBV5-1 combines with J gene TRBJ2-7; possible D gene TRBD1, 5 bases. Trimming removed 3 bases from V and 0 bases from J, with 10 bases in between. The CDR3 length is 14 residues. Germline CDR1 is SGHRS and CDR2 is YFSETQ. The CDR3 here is CASSSMTDSYEQYF. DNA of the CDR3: TGCGCCAGCAGCTCAATGACAGACTCCTACGAGCAGTACTTC.

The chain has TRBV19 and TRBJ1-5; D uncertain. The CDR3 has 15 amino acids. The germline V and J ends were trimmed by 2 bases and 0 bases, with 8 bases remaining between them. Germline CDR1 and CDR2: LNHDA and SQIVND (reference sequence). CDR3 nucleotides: TGTGCCAGTAGTATAATTCCCCTTAGCAATCAGCCCCAGCATTTT. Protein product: CASSIIPLSNQPQHF.

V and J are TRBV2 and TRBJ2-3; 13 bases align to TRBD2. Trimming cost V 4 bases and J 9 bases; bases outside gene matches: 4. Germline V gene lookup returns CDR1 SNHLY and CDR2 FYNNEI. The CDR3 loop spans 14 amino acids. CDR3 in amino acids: CASSVTSGGVTQYF. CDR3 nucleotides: TGTGCCAGCAGTGTTACTAGCGGGGGGGTCACGCAGTATTTT. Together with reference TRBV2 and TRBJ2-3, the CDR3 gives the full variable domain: EPEVTQTPSHQVTQMGQEVILRCVPISNHLYFYWYRQILGQKVEFLVSFYNNEISEKSEIFDDQFSVERPDGSNFTLKIRSTKLEDSAMYFCASSVTSGGVTQYFGPGTRLTVL.

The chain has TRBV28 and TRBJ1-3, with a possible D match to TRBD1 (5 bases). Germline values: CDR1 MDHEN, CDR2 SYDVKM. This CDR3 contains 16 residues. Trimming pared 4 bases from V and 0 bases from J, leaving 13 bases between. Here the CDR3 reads CASSSSGSHSGNTIYF. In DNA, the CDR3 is TGTGCCAGCAGTTCATCAGGGTCTCACTCTGGAAACACCATATATTTT.

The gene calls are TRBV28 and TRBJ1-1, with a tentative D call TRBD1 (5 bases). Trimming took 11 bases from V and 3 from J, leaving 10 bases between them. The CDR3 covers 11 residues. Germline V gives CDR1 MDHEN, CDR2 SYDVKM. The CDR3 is CALKGDTEAFF. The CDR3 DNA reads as TGTGCCTTAAAAGGGGACACTGAAGCTTTCTTT.

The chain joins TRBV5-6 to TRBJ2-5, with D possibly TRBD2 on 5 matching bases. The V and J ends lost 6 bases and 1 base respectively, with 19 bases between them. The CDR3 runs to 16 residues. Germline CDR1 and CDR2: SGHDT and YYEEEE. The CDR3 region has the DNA TGTGCCAGCACCATACTTCGAGCGGTAACCCAAGAGACCCAGTACTTC. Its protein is CASTILRAVTQETQYF.

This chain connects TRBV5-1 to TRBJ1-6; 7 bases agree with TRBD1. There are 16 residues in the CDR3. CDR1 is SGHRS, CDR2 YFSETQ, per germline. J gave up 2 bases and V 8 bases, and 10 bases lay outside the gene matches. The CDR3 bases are TGCGCCAGTAGAACCACCCAGGGGGCCTATAATTCACCCCTCCACTTT. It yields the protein CASRTTQGAYNSPLHF.